This entry concerns a single T cell receptor (beta chain). Its antigen is not known. TCR beta cDNA libraries included unique molecular identifiers. cDNA molecules numbering roughly 0.5 million came from about 0.94 to 9.7 million T cells. MiXCR, applied by TCRdb to the PCR reads, yields one record per CDR3 protein. The table has approximately 730,000 distinct CDR3 sequences, just under 30% seen once. CDR1 is SGHTA, CDR2 FQGNSA, per germline. This CDR3 has 14 residues. The ends lost 5 bases at V and 4 bases at J; junction bases unmatched: 6. This sample stems from a study of post-analysis software for immune sequencing data. Findings of the study overall: Samples made in the same batch grouped tightly together by F measure. Controls showed significantly higher normalized Chao1 diversity than did multiple sclerosis patients. Several TRBV segments were more frequent in patients than controls; TRBV5-6, TRBV5-1 and TRBV20-1 belonged to this group.

The V and J genes are TRBV7-2 and TRBJ2-5; 8 nucleotides match TRBD1. The sample comprised blood. This receptor was obtained from a girl aged 5-17 years with multiple sclerosis. CDR3 in DNA: TGTGCCAGCAGCCCGGACAGGGTAGCAGAGACCCAGTACTTC. Translated, it gives CASSPDRVAETQYF.